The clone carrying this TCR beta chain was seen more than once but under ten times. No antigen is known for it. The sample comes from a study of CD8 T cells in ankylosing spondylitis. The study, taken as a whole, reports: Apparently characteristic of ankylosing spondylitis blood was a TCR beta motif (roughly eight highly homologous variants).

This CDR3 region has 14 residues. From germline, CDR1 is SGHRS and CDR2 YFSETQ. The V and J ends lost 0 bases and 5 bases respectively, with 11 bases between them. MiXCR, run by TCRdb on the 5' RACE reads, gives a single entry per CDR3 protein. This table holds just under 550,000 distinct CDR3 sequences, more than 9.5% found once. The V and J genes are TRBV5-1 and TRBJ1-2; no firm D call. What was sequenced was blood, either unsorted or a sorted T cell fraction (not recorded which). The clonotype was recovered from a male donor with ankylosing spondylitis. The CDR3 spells CASSLATGWYGYTF. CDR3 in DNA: TGCGCCAGCAGCTTGGCCACGGGCTGGTATGGCTACACCTTC. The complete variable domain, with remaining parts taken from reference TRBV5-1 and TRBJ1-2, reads KAGVTQTPRYLIKTRGQQVTLSCSPISGHRSVSWYQQTPGQGLQFLFEYFSETQRNKGNFPGRFSGRQFSNSRSEMNVSTLELGDSALYLCASSLATGWYGYTFGSGTRLTVV.